This T cell receptor beta chain was recovered during a study of identical twins. Findings and caveats of the study: Beta out-of-frame twin sharing showed a weaker excess.

Trimming pared 6 bases from V and 0 bases from J, leaving 14 bases between. The CDR3 contains 15 residues. TCRdb re-called the 5' RACE reads through MiXCR, storing one row per CDR3 protein. The data hold 650,000 to 750,000 distinct CDR3 sequences, with roughly 20% observed a single time. About this clonotype itself: The antigen remains unidentified.

The same data also contributed to another study, on T cells expressing NK-cell markers.

V usage is TRBV12-3 or TRBV12-4 and J usage is TRBJ2-5; D is perhaps TRBD2 (5 bases). Sequenced: PBMCs. The clonotype was recovered from a woman younger than 35 in good health. The CDR3 DNA reads as TGTGCCAGCAGATCATGGAGGATTAACCAAGAGACCCAGTACTTC. Its protein product is CASRSWRINQETQYF.